These 5 T cell receptor beta chains came from one sample sequenced in a study of beta chain features in type 1 diabetes. The authors reverse transcribed all of the isolated RNA, so sequencing captured expressed TCRB transcripts. Data came from immunoSEQ multiplex PCR; TCRdb stores just in-frame clones and leaves some out. The data show a few hundred thousand clones, more than 12% seen once. The source material was naive CD4+ T cells from blood. Source of these receptors: a woman aged 18 to 35 in good health.

The chain has TRBV28 and TRBJ1-5, with D maybe TRBD1 (5 bases). The CDR3 is made up of 15 amino acids. Trimming stripped 5 bases from V and 0 bases from J, with 11 bases between. Looked up from germline, CDR1 is MDHEN and CDR2 is SYDVKM. CDR3 in amino acids: CASSQGGASNQPQHF. The CDR3 nucleotides read TGTGCCAGCAGTCAAGGAGGGGCTAGCAATCAGCCCCAGCATTTT.

The V gene is TRBV7-8, the J gene TRBJ2-7; the D gene is possibly TRBD1 (6 bases). V lost 1 base and J lost 6, with 7 bases in between. There are 12 residues in the CDR3. Germline assignment: CDR1 SGHVS and CDR2 FQNEAQ. The CDR3 sequence: CASSLDRVEQYF. The CDR3 DNA reads TGTGCCAGCAGCTTAGACAGGGTCGAGCAGTACTTC.

This clone has a handful of counts. This chain links TRBV4-2 with TRBJ1-2, with D uncertain. Germline V CDR1 and CDR2: LGHNA, YNFKEQ. Trimming took 4 bases from V and 8 from J, leaving 23 bases between them. The CDR3 is 16 amino acids. The CDR3 DNA reads as TGTGCCAGCAGCCCTCCTGGTGGCAGCCAGGTTATGGGCTACACCTTC. It codes for CASSPPGGSQVMGYTF.

The chain employs TRBV4-2 and TRBJ2-1; 7 nucleotides match TRBD2. From germline, CDR1 is LGHNA and CDR2 YNFKEQ. CDR3 length equals 15 residues. The V and J ends lost 2 bases and 2 bases, in that order; junction bases with no gene match: 3. The CDR3 DNA sequence: TGTGCCAGCAGCCAAACTAGCGATACCTACAATGAGCAGTTCTTC. Its translation is CASSQTSDTYNEQFF.

The chain carries TRBV29-1 and TRBJ2-1; TRBD2 aligns across 10 bases. After removal of 7 bases from V and 7 bases from J, the junction contained 10 bases not matched to a gene. The germline gives CDR1 SQVTM, CDR2 ANQGSEA. CDR3 length: 14 residues. The CDR3: CSAGGLAGENEQFF. DNA for the CDR3: TGCAGCGCGGGGGGGCTAGCGGGAGAGAATGAGCAGTTCTTC.